These 2 T cell receptor beta chains share one sample of origin, sequenced in a study of T-cell reconstitution after alpha-beta-depleted transplantation in children. Unique molecular identifiers were used in preparing the TCRbeta library. Using its own MiXCR run on the PCR reads, TCRdb lists one record per CDR3 protein. The sample gives hundreds of thousands of distinct CDR3 sequences, around 13% of which show up once; 0.79% is in the top ten. Sequencing was performed on PBMCs, taken before TCRalphabeta/CD19-depleted stem cell transplant. These receptors were collected from a girl aged 2-10 years with congenital amegakaryocytic thrombocytopenia, due to receive a stem cell transplant.

This clonotype was seen many times. V usage is TRBV5-1 and J usage is TRBJ2-7; TRBD1 might be the D (7 bases). V lost 6 bases, J lost 3 bases, and 13 bases lay in between. The length of the CDR3 is 13 residues. Looked up from germline, CDR1 is SGHRS and CDR2 is YFSETQ. The DNA for the CDR3 is TGCGCCAGCACCGCGGGGACAGTCTACGAGCAGTACTTC. It codes for CASTAGTVYEQYF.

This sequence joins TRBV20-1 and TRBJ2-2; 11 bases line up with TRBD2. Trimming cost V 6 bases and J 3 bases; bases outside gene matches: 6. The germline V gene encodes CDR1 DFQATT and CDR2 SNEGSKA (reference sequence). This CDR3 spans 15 amino acids. CDR3 sequence reads: CSATTSGSDTGELFF. DNA of the CDR3: TGCAGTGCAACAACTAGCGGGAGTGACACCGGGGAGCTGTTTTTT.